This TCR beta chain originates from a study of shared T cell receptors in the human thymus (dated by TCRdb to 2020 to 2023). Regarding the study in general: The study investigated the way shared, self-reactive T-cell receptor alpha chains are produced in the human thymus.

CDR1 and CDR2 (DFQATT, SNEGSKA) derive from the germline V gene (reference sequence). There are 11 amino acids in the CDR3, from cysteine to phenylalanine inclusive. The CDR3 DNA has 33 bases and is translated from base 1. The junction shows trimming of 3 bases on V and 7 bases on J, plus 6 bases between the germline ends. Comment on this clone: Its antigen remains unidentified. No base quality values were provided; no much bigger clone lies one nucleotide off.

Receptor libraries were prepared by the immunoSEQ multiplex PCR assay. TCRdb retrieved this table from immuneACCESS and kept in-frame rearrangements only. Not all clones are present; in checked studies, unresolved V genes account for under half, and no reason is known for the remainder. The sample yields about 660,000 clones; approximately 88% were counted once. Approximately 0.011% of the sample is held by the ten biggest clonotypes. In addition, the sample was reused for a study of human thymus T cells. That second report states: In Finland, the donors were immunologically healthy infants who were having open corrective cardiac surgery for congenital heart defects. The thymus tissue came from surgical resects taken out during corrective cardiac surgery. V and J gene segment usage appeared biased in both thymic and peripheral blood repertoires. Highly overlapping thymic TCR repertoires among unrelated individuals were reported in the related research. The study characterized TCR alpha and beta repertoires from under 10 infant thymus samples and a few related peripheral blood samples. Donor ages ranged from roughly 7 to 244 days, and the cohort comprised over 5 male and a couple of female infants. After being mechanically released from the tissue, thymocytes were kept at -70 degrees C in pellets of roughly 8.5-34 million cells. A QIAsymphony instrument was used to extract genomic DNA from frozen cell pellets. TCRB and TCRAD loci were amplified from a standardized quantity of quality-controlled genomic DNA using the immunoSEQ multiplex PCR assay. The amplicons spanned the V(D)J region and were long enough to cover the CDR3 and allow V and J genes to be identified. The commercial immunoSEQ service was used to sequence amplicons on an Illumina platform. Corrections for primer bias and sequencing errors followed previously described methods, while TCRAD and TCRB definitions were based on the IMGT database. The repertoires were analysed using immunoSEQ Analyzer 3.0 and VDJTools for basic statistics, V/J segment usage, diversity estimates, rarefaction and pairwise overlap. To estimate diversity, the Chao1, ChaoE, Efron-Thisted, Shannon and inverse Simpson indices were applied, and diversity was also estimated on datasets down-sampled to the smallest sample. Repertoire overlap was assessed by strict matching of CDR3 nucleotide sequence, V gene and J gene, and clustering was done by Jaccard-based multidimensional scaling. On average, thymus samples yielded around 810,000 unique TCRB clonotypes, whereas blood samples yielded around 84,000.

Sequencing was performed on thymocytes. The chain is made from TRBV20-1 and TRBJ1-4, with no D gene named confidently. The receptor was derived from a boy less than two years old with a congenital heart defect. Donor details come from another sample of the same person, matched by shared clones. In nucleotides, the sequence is TGCAGTGCTAGCCTCGGTGAAAAACTGTTTTTT. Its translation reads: CSASLGEKLFF.